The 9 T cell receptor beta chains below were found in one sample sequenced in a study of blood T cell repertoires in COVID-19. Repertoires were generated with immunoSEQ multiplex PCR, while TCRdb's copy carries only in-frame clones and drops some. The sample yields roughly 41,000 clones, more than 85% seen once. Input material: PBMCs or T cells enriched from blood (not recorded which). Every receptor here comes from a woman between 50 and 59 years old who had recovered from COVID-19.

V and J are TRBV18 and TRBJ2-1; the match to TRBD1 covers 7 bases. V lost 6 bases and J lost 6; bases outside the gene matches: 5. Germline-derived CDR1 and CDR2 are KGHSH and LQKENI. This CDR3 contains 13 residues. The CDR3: CASSRQGRNEQFF. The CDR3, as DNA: TGTGCCAGCTCGCGACAGGGTCGCAATGAGCAGTTCTTC.

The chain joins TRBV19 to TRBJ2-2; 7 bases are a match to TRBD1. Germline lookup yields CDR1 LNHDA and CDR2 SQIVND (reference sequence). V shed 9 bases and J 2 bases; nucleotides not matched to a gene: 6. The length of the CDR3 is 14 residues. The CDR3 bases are TGTGCCAGCAGGGACAGACAAAACACCGGGGAGCTGTTTTTT. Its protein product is CASRDRQNTGELFF.

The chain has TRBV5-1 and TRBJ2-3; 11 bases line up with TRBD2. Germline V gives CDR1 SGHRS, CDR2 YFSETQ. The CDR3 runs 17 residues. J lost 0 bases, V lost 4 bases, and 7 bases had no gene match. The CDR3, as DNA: TGCGCCAGCAGCAACCCGGGACTAGCGGAAAGCACAGATACGCAGTATTTT. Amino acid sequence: CASSNPGLAESTDTQYF.

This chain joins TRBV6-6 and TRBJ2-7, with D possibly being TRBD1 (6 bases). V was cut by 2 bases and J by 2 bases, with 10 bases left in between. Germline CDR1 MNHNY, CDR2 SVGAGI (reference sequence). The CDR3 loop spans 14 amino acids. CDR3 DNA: TGTGCCAGCAGTTACCGACAGGCTGCCTACGAGCAGTACTTC. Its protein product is CASSYRQAAYEQYF.

The CDR3 loop reads CASSPQGGGSEQYF. The CDR3 nucleotides are TGTGCCAGCAGCCCACAGGGGGGAGGTAGCGAGCAGTACTTC. V usage is TRBV16 and J usage is TRBJ2-7, with TRBD1 matching 8 bases. The CDR3 covers 14 residues. Germline V CDR1 and CDR2: KGHSY, FQNENV. V trimming: 4 bases; J trimming: 6 bases; junction bases outside the gene matches: 8.

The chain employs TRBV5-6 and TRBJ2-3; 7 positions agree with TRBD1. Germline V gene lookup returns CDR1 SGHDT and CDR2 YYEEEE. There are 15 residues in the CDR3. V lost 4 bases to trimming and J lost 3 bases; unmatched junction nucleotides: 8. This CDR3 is CASSPLGTATDTQYF. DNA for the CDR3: TGTGCCAGCAGCCCCTTGGGGACAGCTACAGATACGCAGTATTTT.

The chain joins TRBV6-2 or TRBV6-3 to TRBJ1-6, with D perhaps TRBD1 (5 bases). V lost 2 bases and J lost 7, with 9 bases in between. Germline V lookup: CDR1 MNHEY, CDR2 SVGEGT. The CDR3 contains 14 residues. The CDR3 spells CASSYKGRNSPLHF. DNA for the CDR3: TGTGCCAGCAGTTACAAGGGGAGGAATTCACCCCTCCACTTT.

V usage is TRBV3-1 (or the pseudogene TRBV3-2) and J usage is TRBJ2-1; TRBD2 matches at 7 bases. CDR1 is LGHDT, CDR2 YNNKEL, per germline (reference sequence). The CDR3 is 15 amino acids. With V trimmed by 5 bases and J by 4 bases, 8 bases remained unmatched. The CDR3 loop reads CASSAAGIGYNEQFF. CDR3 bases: TGTGCCAGCAGCGCAGCGGGAATTGGGTACAATGAGCAGTTCTTC.

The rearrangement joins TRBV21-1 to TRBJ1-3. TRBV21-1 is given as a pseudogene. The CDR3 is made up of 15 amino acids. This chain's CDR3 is CASSSLLLTGNTIYF. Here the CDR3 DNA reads TGTGCCAGCTCTAGCTTGTTGCTGACTGGAAACACCATATATTTT.